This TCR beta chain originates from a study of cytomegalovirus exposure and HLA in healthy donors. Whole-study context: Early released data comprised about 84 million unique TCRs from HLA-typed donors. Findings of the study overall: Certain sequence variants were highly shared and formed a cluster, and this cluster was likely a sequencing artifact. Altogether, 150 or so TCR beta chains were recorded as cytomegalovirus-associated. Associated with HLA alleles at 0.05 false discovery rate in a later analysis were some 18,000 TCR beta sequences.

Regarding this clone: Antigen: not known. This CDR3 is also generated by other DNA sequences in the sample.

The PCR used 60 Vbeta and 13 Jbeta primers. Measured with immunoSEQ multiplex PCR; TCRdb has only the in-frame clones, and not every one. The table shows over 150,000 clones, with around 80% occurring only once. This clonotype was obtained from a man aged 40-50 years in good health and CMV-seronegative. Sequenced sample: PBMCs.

CDR3 region: CASGGAGTGELFF. In nucleotides, the CDR3 is TGCGCCAGCGGGGGGGCCGGAACCGGGGAGCTGTTTTTT. The gene calls are TRBV5-1 and TRBJ2-2; tentatively, D is TRBD2 (7 bases). Germline CDR1 reads SGHRS; CDR2 reads YFSETQ. The V end lost 7 bases, the J end lost 5 bases, and 12 bases lay between the germline ends. This CDR3 has 13 amino acids.